This T cell receptor (beta chain) was observed in a study of T-cell reconstitution after alpha-beta-depleted transplantation in children (TCRdb year 2016). As for the study more broadly: The study quantitatively tracked T-cell immune reconstitution after TCRalphabeta/CD19-depleted allogeneic hematopoietic cell transplantation in children using TCR repertoire profiling.

Study-wide conclusions, independent of this receptor: Over the following months the frequencies of hyperexpanded clones went down, and after one year T-cell counts and TCRbeta diversity were mostly credited to newly produced T cells. The apparently early alphabetaT-cell count recovery about two months after transplant was reportedly dependent on only several hundred rapidly expanded clones derived from non-depleted graft cells. The high TCRbeta diversity at day 60 in some patients was ascribed to recipient T cells and intrathymic progenitors that had survived conditioning.

Libraries were constructed by PCR. Sequencing took place on an Illumina HiSeq 2500. To normalize quantification of the TCRbeta repertoire, the TCR libraries were built with molecular barcoding that relied on unique molecular identifiers. The raw public reads went through TCRdb reprocessing: fastp at Q25, MiXCR clone calling, in-frame beta chains kept. Each record represents a unique CDR3 protein, reported with the most common genes and DNA among its rows. The sample table holds about 580,000 distinct CDR3 sequences, of which approximately 22% were seen once. Roughly an eighth of the sample is in the top ten clones. This specimen's treatment or condition label, per the study, means: allogeneic hematopoietic cell transplantation with graft depleted of TCRalphabeta T cells and CD19 B cells. The transplant recipients were children given TCRalphabeta/CD19-depleted allogeneic hematopoietic cell grafts.

This clonotype has a handful of counts. This receptor's antigen is unknown. Nothing much larger sits one base from this clone, and base qualities are not available. The CDR3 runs 13 amino acids, cysteine and phenylalanine included. Only the CDR3 part of the read is kept: 39 bases, read in frame from the first base. V loses 4 bases, J loses 2 bases, and the germline ends lie 6 bases apart. In the germline V gene, CDR1 corresponds to ENHRY and CDR2 to SYGVKD. The sequence was obtained from a boy younger than two who had a stem cell transplant for acute myeloid leukemia, so the T cells may come from the graft donor. The source material was PBMCs, mostly from graft donor cells, sampled 360 days after TCRalphabeta/CD19-depleted stem cell transplant. The sequence joins TRBV10-3 to TRBJ2-1; a tentative D call is TRBD2 (5 bases match). The bases are TGTGCCATCAGTGGCGGGCCCTACAATGAGCAGTTCTTC. It codes for CAISGGPYNEQFF.